Given below is one T cell receptor (beta chain) in context. The germline gives CDR1 MDHEN, CDR2 SYDVKM. The V and J ends lost 5 bases and 0 bases, in that order; junction bases with no gene match: 5. CDR3 size: 15 residues. This sample stems from a study of blood T cell repertoires in COVID-19. About the research overall: The samples span acute and convalescent COVID-19 from the United States, Italy and Spain. T cells, B-cell-depleted T cells, or PBMCs provided the cDNA or gDNA that served as material.

Original data processing: It was from reference gene primer amplification that nucleated cell counts were estimated. The method was immunoSEQ multiplex PCR; TCRdb's version includes in-frame clones alone and lacks a portion of them. That table gives V, J and clone size, and the DNA gave D and trimming. The table includes approximately 140,000 clones, around nine tenths detected once. This chain uses TRBV28 with TRBJ2-7; TRBD1 agrees at 9 bases. This TCR came from a human donor in a cohort sampled during active COVID-19. Sequenced: peripheral blood. CDR3 in amino acids: CASSKTGGSSYEQYF. The CDR3 nucleotides are TGTGCCAGCAGTAAAACAGGGGGCAGCTCCTACGAGCAGTACTTC.